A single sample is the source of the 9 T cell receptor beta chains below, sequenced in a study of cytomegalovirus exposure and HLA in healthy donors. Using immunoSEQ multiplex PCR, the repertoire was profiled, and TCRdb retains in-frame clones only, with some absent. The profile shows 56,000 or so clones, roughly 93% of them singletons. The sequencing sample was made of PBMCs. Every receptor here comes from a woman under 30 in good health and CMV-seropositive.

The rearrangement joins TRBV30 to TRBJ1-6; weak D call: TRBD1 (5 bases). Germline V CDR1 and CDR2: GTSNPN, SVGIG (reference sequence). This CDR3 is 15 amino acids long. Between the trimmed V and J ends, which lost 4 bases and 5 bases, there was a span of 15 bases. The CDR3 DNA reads TGTGCCTGGAAAGGGGCCAACGTTAATAATTCACCCCTCCACTTT. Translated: CAWKGANVNNSPLHF.

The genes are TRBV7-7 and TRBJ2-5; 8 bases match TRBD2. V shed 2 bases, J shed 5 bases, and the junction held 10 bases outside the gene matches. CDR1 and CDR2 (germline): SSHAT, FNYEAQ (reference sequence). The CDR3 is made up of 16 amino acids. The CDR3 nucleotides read TGTGCCAGCAGCTTATGGTCAGCGGGAGCCCTGGAGACCCAGTACTTC. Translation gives CASSLWSAGALETQYF.

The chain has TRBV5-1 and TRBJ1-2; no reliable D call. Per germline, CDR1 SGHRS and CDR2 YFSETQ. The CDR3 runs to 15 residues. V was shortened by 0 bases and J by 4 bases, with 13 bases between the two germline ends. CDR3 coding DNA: TGCGCCAGCAGCTTGGCCGTTCAGTCAAGCTATGGCTACACCTTC. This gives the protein CASSLAVQSSYGYTF.

CDR3 residues: CASRTGGSGANVLTF. DNA for the CDR3: TGTGCCAGCAGGACAGGGGGCTCTGGGGCCAACGTCCTGACTTTC. V is TRBV6-1 and J is TRBJ2-6; the match to TRBD1 covers 9 bases. V dropped 6 bases and J dropped 0; count of bases not matched to a gene: 0. The length of the CDR3 is 15 residues. Germline V gene sequence: CDR1 MNHNS, CDR2 SASEGT.

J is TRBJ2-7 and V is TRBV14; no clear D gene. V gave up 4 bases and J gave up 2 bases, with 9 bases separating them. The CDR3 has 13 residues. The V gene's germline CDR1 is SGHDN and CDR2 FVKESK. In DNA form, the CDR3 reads TGTGCCAGCAGCCGCCAGATTACCTACGAGCAGTACTTC. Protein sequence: CASSRQITYEQYF.

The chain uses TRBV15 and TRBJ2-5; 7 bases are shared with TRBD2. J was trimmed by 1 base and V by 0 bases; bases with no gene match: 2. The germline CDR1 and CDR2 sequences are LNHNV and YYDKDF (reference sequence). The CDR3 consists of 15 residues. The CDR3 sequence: CATSRDTGGQETQYF. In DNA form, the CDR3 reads TGTGCCACCAGCAGAGATACGGGGGGCCAAGAGACCCAGTACTTC.

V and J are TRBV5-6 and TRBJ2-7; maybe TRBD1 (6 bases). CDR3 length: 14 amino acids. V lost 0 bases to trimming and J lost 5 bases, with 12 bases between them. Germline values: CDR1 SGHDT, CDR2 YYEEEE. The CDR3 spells CASSLEQGIDEQYF. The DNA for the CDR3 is TGTGCCAGCAGCTTGGAACAGGGTATCGACGAGCAGTACTTC. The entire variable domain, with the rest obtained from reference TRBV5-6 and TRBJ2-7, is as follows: DAGVTQSPTHLIKTRGQQVTLRCSPKSGHDTVSWYQQALGQGPQFIFQYYEEEERQRGNFPDRFSGHQFPNYSSELNVNALLLGDSALYLCASSLEQGIDEQYFGPGTRLTVT.

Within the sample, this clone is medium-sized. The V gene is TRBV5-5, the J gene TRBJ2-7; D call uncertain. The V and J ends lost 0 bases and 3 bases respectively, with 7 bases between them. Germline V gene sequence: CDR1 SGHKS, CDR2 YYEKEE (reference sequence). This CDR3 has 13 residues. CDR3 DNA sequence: TGTGCCAGCAGCTTGGTTACTGGCTACGAGCAGTACTTC. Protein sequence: CASSLVTGYEQYF. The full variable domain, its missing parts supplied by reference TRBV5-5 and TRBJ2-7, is DAGVTQSPTHLIKTRGQQVTLRCSPISGHKSVSWYQQVLGQGPQFIFQYYEKEERGRGNFPDRFSARQFPNYSSELNVNALLLGDSALYLCASSLVTGYEQYFGPGTRLTVT.

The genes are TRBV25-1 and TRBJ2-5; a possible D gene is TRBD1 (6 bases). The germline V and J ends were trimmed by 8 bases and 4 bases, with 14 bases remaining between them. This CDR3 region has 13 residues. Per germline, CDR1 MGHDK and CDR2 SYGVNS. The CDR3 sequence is CASEKQGAETQYF. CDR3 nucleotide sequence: TGTGCCAGCGAGAAACAGGGCGCAGAGACCCAGTACTTC. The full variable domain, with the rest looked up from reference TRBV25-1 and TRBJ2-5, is EADIYQTPRYLVIGTGKKITLECSQTMGHDKMYWYQQDPGMELHLIHYSYGVNSTEKGDLSSESTVSRIRTEHFPLTLESARPSHTSQYLCASEKQGAETQYFGPGTRLLVL.